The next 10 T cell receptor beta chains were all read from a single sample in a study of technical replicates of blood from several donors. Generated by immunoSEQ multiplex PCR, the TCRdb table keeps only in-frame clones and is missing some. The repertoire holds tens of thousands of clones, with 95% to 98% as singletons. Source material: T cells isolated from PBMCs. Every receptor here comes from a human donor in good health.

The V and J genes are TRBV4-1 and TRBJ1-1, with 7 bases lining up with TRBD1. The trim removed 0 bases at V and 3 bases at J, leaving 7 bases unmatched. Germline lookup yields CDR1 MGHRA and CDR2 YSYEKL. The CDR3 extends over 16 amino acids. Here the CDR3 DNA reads TGCGCCAGCAGCCAAGATGTTTCAGGGGGGTACACTGAAGCTTTCTTT. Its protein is CASSQDVSGGYTEAFF.

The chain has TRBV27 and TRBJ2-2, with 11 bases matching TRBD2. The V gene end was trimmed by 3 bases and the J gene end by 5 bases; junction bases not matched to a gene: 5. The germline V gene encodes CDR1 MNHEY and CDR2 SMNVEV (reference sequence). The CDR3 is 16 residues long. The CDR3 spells CASSFWLAGGTGELFF. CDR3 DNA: TGTGCCAGCAGTTTCTGGCTAGCGGGAGGTACCGGGGAGCTGTTTTTT.

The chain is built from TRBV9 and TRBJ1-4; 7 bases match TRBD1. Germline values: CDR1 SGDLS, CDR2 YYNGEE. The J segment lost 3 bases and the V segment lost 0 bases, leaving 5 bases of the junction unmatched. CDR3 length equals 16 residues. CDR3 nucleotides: TGTGCCAGCAGCGTAGCTGACAGGGTATCTAATGAAAAACTGTTTTTT. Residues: CASSVADRVSNEKLFF.

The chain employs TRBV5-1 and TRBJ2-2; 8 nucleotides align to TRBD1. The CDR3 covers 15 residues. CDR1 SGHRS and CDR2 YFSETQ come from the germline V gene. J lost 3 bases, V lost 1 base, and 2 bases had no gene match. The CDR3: CASSLRQGYTGELFF. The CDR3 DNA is TGCGCCAGCAGCTTGCGACAGGGGTACACCGGGGAGCTGTTTTTT.

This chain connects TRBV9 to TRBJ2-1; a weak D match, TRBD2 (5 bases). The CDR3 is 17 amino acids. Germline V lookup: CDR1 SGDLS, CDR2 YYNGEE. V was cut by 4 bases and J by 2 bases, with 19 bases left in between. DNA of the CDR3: TGTGCCAGCAGCCCCAATCCAGGCGGGTGGACCTACAATGAGCAGTTCTTC. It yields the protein CASSPNPGGWTYNEQFF. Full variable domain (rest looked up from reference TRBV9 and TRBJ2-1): DSGVTQTPKHLITATGQRVTLRCSPRSGDLSVYWYQQSLDQGLQFLIQYYNGEERAKGNILERFSAQQFPDLHSELNLSSLELGDSALYFCASSPNPGGWTYNEQFFGPGTRLTVL.

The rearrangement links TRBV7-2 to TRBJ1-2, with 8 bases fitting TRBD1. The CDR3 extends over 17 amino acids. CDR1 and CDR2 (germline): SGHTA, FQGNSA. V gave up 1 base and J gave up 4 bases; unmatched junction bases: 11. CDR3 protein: CASSLGPRGRPLYGYTF. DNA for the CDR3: TGTGCCAGCAGCTTAGGACCCAGGGGGCGTCCCCTCTATGGCTACACCTTC.

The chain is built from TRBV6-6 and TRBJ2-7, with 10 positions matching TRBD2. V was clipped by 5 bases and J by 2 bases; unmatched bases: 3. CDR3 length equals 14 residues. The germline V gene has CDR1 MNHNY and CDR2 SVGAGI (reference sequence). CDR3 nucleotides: TGTGCCAGCAGTAGCGGGAGGGACGCCTACGAGCAGTACTTC. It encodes CASSSGRDAYEQYF.

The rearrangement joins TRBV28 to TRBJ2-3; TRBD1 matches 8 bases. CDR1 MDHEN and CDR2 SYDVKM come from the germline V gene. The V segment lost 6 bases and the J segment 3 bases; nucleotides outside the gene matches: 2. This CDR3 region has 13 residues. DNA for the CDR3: TGTGCCAGCAGCTGGGACAGGACAGATACGCAGTATTTT. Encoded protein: CASSWDRTDTQYF.

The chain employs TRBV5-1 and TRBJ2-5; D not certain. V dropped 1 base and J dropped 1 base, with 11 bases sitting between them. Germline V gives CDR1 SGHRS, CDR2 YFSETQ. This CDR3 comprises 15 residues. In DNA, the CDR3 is TGCGCCAGCAGCTTGAACAATAATGTCCAAGAGACCCAGTACTTC. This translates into CASSLNNNVQETQYF. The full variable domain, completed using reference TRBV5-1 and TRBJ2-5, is KAGVTQTPRYLIKTRGQQVTLSCSPISGHRSVSWYQQTPGQGLQFLFEYFSETQRNKGNFPGRFSGRQFSNSRSEMNVSTLELGDSALYLCASSLNNNVQETQYFGPGTRLLVL.

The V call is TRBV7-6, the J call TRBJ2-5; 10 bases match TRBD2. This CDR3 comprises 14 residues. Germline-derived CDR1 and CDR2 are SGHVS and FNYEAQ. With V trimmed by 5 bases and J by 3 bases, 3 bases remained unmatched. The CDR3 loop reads CASSLLAGEETQYF. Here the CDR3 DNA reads TGTGCCAGCAGCCTTCTAGCGGGGGAAGAGACCCAGTACTTC.